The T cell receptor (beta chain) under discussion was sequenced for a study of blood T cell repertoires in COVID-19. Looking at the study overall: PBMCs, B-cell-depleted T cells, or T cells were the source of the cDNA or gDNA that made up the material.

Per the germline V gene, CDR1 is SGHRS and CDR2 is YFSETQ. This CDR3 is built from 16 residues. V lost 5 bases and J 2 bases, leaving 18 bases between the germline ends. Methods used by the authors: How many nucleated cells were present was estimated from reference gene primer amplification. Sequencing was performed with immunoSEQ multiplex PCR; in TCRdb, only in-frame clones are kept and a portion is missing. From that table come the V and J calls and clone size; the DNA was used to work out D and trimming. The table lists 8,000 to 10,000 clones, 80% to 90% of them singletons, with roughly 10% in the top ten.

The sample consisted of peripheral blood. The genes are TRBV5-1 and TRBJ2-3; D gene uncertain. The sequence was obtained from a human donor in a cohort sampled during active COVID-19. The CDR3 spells CASSVDRQAITDTQYF. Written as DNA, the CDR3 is TGCGCCAGCAGTGTGGATCGGCAGGCGATCACAGATACGCAGTATTTT.